Listed here are 19 T cell receptor beta chains from one sample, sequenced in a study of shared clonotypes between healthy human individuals. Assay used: immunoSEQ multiplex PCR; TCRdb lists only in-frame clones, some missing. Of 2 million to 2.5 million clones listed, around 95% are singletons. The material sequenced was naive CD4+ T cells sorted from blood. Subset in this sample: CD45RA+ positively selected. These TCRs come from a man aged 18 to 30 in good health.

This clone was counted a single time. The rearrangement links TRBV19 to TRBJ2-1; D remains ambiguous. The CDR3 sequence is 15 residues long. V was trimmed by 4 bases and J by 0 bases, leaving 10 bases between them. The germline V gene has CDR1 LNHDA and CDR2 SQIVND (reference sequence). CDR3 protein: CASSTTLSSYNEQFF. CDR3 DNA sequence: TGTGCCAGTAGTACTACCCTCAGCTCCTACAATGAGCAGTTCTTC.

The V and J genes are TRBV28 and TRBJ2-1; TRBD2 might be the D (5 bases). The CDR3 is made up of 14 amino acids. The V end lost 1 base, the J end lost 7 bases, and 11 bases lay between the germline ends. Germline V gene sequence: CDR1 MDHEN, CDR2 SYDVKM. The CDR3 region has the DNA TGTGCCAGCAGTTTATCGGGAAGGGAAAATGAGCAGTTCTTC. It codes for CASSLSGRENEQFF.

V is TRBV30 and J is TRBJ2-7; 7 bases align to TRBD1. The V gene's germline CDR1 is GTSNPN and CDR2 SVGIG (reference sequence). CDR3 length: 13 residues. This CDR3 is CAHAPGQEYEQYF. The DNA of the CDR3 is TGTGCTCATGCGCCAGGACAGGAGTACGAGCAGTACTTC.

This clone was found once. The CDR3: CASSLFGQRNIQYF. The CDR3 DNA sequence: TGTGCCAGCAGCTTATTCGGACAGAGGAACATTCAGTACTTC. The chain joins TRBV11-2 to TRBJ2-4, with D maybe TRBD1 (6 bases). The ends were cut back, 2 bases at V and 7 bases at J, with 12 bases in the middle. Germline assignment: CDR1 SGHAT and CDR2 FQNNGV. The CDR3 runs 14 residues.

The genes are TRBV5-6 and TRBJ2-1; TRBD1 or TRBD2 may be the D gene (6 bases each). Between the trimmed V and J ends, which lost 5 bases and 1 base, there was a span of 13 bases. The CDR3 sequence is 15 residues long. CDR1 and CDR2 (germline): SGHDT, YYEEEE. Here the CDR3 DNA reads TGTGCCAGCAGACCTAGGGGGGTTTCCTACAATGAGCAGTTCTTC. Its translation: CASRPRGVSYNEQFF.

The chain joins TRBV4-1 to TRBJ2-7, with TRBD1 identical over 10 bases. CDR1 is MGHRA, CDR2 YSYEKL, per germline. The CDR3 totals 16 residues. After removal of 2 bases from V and 3 bases from J, the junction contained 7 bases not matched to a gene. CDR3 nucleotides: TGCGCCAGCAGCCAACCGGGACAGGGGATTTTCTACGAGCAGTACTTC. This sequence encodes CASSQPGQGIFYEQYF.

This chain links TRBV29-1 with TRBJ2-1, with 8 nucleotides matching TRBD1. The CDR3 runs to 13 residues. Germline lookup yields CDR1 SQVTM and CDR2 ANQGSEA. V trimming: 7 bases; J trimming: 0 bases; junction bases outside the gene matches: 2. Written as DNA, the CDR3 is TGCAGCGGGACAGGGAGCTCCTACAATGAGCAGTTCTTC. Protein: CSGTGSSYNEQFF.

This chain links TRBV5-4 with TRBJ2-5, with TRBD1 matching over 7 bases. The ends lost 6 bases at V and 2 bases at J; junction bases unmatched: 4. The CDR3 is 13 residues long. Germline values: CDR1 SGHNT, CDR2 YYREEE (reference sequence). CDR3 residues: CASKPGQQETQYF. The DNA of the CDR3 is TGTGCCAGCAAACCGGGACAGCAAGAGACCCAGTACTTC.

J is TRBJ2-3 and V is TRBV30, with TRBD1 identical over 9 bases. Losses at the gene ends were 0 bases for V and 4 bases for J; bases not matched to a gene: 2. Germline CDR1 and CDR2: GTSNPN and SVGIG (reference sequence). The CDR3 has 14 amino acids. CDR3: CAWSVGQGSDTQYF. CDR3 nucleotides: TGTGCCTGGAGTGTAGGACAGGGGTCAGATACGCAGTATTTT.

CDR3 sequence (DNA): TGTGCCAGCAAGGGACAGGGCACAGATACGCAGTATTTT. Translation gives CASKGQGTDTQYF. The chain joins TRBV2 to TRBJ2-3, with 8 bases lining up with TRBD1. The CDR3 sequence is 13 residues long. With V trimmed by 7 bases and J by 1 base, 1 base remained unmatched. The germline CDR1 and CDR2 sequences are SNHLY and FYNNEI.

The chain uses TRBV6-5 and TRBJ1-5; weak D call: TRBD1 (5 bases). CDR1 is MNHEY, CDR2 SVGAGI, per germline. This CDR3 comprises 16 residues. The germline V and J ends were trimmed by 0 bases and 6 bases, with 15 bases remaining between them. CDR3 nucleotide sequence: TGTGCCAGCAGTTACTCGGGGCCCGGGACGGCTCAGCCCCAGCATTTT. Translation gives CASSYSGPGTAQPQHF.

This chain connects TRBV10-3 to TRBJ2-7; 8 bases line up with TRBD2. J gave up 9 bases and V 0 bases, and 10 bases lay outside the gene matches. Germline CDR1 ENHRY, CDR2 SYGVKD. The CDR3 is 15 amino acids. CDR3 sequence (DNA): TGTGCCATCAGTGAGTCAGGCCCGGGAGGGATTGGGCAGTACTTC. It encodes CAISESGPGGIGQYF.

J is TRBJ1-1 and V is TRBV19, with a possible D match to TRBD1 (5 bases). V was clipped by 5 bases and J by 0 bases, with 16 bases between them. Per germline, CDR1 LNHDA and CDR2 SQIVND (reference sequence). This CDR3 spans 16 amino acids. The DNA of the CDR3 is TGTGCCAGTAGTCCCGGGACGTTACGAATGAACACTGAAGCTTTCTTT. It specifies CASSPGTLRMNTEAFF.

This clone was found once. Within the sample, other DNA sequences also encode this same CDR3. The chain joins TRBV7-2 to TRBJ2-7; D unclear. Germline V gives CDR1 SGHTA, CDR2 FQGNSA. The CDR3 has 13 residues. Trimming stripped 5 bases from V and 1 base from J, with 9 bases between. Here the CDR3 reads CASSPDPSYEQYF. CDR3 DNA: TGTGCCAGCAGCCCCGACCCATCCTACGAGCAGTACTTC.

The chain uses TRBV19 and TRBJ1-2, with 7 nucleotides matching TRBD1. The CDR3 consists of 15 residues. The V gene's germline CDR1 is LNHDA and CDR2 SQIVND (reference sequence). The V and J ends lost 6 bases and 4 bases, in that order; junction bases with no gene match: 11. The CDR3 here is CASRRTRDSSYGYTF. Written as DNA, the CDR3 is TGTGCCAGTAGAAGGACAAGGGACAGTAGCTATGGCTACACCTTC.

J is TRBJ2-5 and V is TRBV5-4, with 12 positions matching TRBD1. CDR3 length: 16 residues. The trim removed 4 bases at V and 3 bases at J, leaving 7 bases unmatched. From germline, CDR1 is SGHNT and CDR2 YYREEE (reference sequence). The CDR3 nucleotides are TGTGCCAGCAGCCCCAAGGGGACAGGGGGCGAAGAGACCCAGTACTTC. It specifies CASSPKGTGGEETQYF.

This rearrangement joins TRBV11-2 to TRBJ2-1; the match to TRBD2 covers 10 bases. The length of the CDR3 is 15 residues. CDR1 and CDR2 (germline): SGHAT, FQNNGV. V shed 4 bases and J 4 bases; nucleotides not matched to a gene: 4. The CDR3 DNA reads as TGTGCCAGCAGCTCCCTAGCGGGAGAGTACAATGAGCAGTTCTTC. It translates to CASSSLAGEYNEQFF.

V and J are TRBV7-9 and TRBJ2-7, with D possibly being TRBD2 (5 bases). Trimming cost V 2 bases and J 5 bases, with 10 bases left between them. The CDR3 is 13 residues long. From germline, CDR1 is SEHNR and CDR2 FQNEAQ (reference sequence). The DNA for the CDR3 is TGTGCCAGCAGCTTACGGGAAGTCGACGAGCAGTACTTC. This codes for CASSLREVDEQYF.

The V gene is TRBV2, the J gene TRBJ1-4; 12 bases match TRBD1. J lost 8 bases, V lost 6 bases, and 4 bases had no gene match. The CDR3 has 14 amino acids. Germline V gene sequence: CDR1 SNHLY, CDR2 FYNNEI. The CDR3 nucleotides read TGTGCCAGCAGGGGACAGGGGGCCGGAGAAAAACTGTTTTTT. Translating gives CASRGQGAGEKLFF.